This TCR beta chain came from a study of early stage breast cancer tumors. Study-level information: Samples were sequenced at 7.5 to 10-fold average coverage.

Overall study results and limits: Compared with adjacent normal breast, tumors showed around 2.7-fold denser, more clonal T cells.

The data were produced by immunoSEQ multiplex PCR, yet TCRdb's version contains in-frame clones alone and is incomplete. This table holds about 30,000 clones, roughly four fifths found once. V trimming: 7 bases; J trimming: 0 bases; junction bases outside the gene matches: 3. Germline V gives CDR1 MNHEY, CDR2 SVGAGI. The CDR3 is made up of 13 amino acids. In regard to this clone: Its antigen is not known.

This receptor was taken from a person aged 25 to 40 with breast cancer. V is TRBV6-5 and J is TRBJ2-7, with 7 bases aligning to TRBD1. Sample: breast tumor tissue. DNA for the CDR3: TGTGCCAGCATCCCAGGGGGCTCCTACGAGCAGTACTTC. Protein: CASIPGGSYEQYF.